This T cell receptor (beta chain) derives from a study of CXCR3-negative and CXCR3-positive naive CD8 T cells. Whole-study context: Collectively, the libraries yielded 140 million or so TRB reads in total, at about 1.5 +/- 0.3 million per library.

Germline assignment: CDR1 SGHRS and CDR2 YFSETQ. This CDR3 comprises 14 residues. As to this clonotype: The target antigen is unknown.

Regarding the study as a whole: Hydrophobicity of TRB CDR3s was greater in CXCR3-positive naive cells than in CXCR3-negative naive cells.

cDNA libraries for TRB were generated by 5' RACE incorporating UMI labels. From its re-call of the 5' RACE reads, TCRdb lists each CDR3 protein once, without DNA. The sample totals about 89,000 distinct CDR3 sequences. Every individual CD8+ T cell subset underwent sorting in triplicate at around 300,000 cells apiece. Sample: naive CXCR3+ CD8+ T cells from blood. Subset specified: CD45RO-CCR7+CD27+CD95- naive CD8+ T cells expressing CXCR3 (TNR3+). V and J are TRBV5-1 and TRBJ2-7; the D call from TCRdb, TRBD1, cannot be confirmed without DNA. This receptor was obtained from a human donor in good health. Some clones in this sample may be carry-over from other donors' samples. CDR3 loop: CATPDRATGYEQYF.